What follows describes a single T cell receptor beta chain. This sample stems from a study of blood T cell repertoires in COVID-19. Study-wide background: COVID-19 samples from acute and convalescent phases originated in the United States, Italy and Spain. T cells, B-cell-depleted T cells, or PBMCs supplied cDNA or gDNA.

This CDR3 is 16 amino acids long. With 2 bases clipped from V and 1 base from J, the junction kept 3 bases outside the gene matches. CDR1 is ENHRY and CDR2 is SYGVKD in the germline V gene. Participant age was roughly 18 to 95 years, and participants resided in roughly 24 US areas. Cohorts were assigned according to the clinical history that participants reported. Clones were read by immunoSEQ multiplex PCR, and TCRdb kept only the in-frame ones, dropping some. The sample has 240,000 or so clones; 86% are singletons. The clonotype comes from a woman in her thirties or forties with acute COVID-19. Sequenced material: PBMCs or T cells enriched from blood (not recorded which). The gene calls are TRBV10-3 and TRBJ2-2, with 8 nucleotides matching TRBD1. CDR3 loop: CAISEAGTGNTGELFF. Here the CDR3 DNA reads TGTGCCATCAGTGAGGCCGGGACAGGGAACACCGGGGAGCTGTTTTTT.